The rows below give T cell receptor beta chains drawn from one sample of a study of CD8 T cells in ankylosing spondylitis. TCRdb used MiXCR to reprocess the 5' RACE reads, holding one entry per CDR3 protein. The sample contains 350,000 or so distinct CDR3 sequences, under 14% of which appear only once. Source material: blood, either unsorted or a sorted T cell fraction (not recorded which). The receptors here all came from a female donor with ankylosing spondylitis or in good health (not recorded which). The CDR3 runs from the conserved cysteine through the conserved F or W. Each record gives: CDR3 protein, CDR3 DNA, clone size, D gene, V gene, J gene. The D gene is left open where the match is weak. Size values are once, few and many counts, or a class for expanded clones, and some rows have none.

CASSSSTSGFYEQYF	TGTGCCAGCAGTTCTAGTACTAGCGGATTCTACGAGCAGTACTTC	many	TRBD2	TRBV6-2/TRBV6-3	TRBJ2-7
CASSVAQGENSPLHF	TGTGCCAGCAGCGTAGCTCAGGGGGAGAATTCACCCCTCCACTTT	many	TRBD1	TRBV9	TRBJ1-6
CASSRPGLMSYEQYF	TGTGCCAGCAGTAGACCGGGACTCATGTCCTACGAGCAGTACTTC	NA	NA	TRBV6-1	TRBJ2-7
CATSDFAGASTDTQYF	TGTGCCACCAGTGATTTTGCGGGGGCGAGCACAGATACGCAGTATTTT	many	NA	TRBV24-1	TRBJ2-3
CASSFSGQGMVQPQHF	TGTGCCAGCAGCTTCTCGGGACAGGGTATGGTTCAGCCCCAGCATTTT	few	TRBD1	TRBV7-2	TRBJ1-5
CASSLGVGTFLTDTQYF	TGCGCCAGCAGCTTGGGGGTCGGGACGTTCCTCACAGATACGCAGTATTTT	NA	NA	TRBV5-1	TRBJ2-3
CASSTRGVGQGGNEQFF	TGTGCCAGCAGCACTCGGGGGGTGGGACAGGGAGGGAATGAGCAGTTCTTC	few	TRBD1	TRBV7-3	TRBJ2-1
CASSFRGLSQAGANVLTF	TGCGCCAGCAGCTTCAGAGGCCTCAGTCAGGCTGGGGCCAACGTCCTGACTTTC	few	NA	TRBV5-1	TRBJ2-6
CASNPTRARLNEQFF	TGTGCCAGCAACCCGACTCGGGCGAGGTTGAATGAGCAGTTCTTC	NA	NA	TRBV5-5	TRBJ2-1
CASKPGASTDTQYF	TGTGCCAGCAAACCTGGCGCTAGCACAGATACGCAGTATTTT	NA	NA	TRBV11-2	TRBJ2-3
CASSPMGGARNEQYF	TGTGCCAGCAGCCCCATGGGAGGGGCGAGGAACGAGCAGTACTTC	once	TRBD2	TRBV25-1	TRBJ2-7
CASSFSQLDSYEQYF	TGTGCCAGCAGTTTTAGCCAGCTCGACTCCTACGAGCAGTACTTC	NA	NA	TRBV27	TRBJ2-7
CSVAKDRDESPQHF	TGCAGCGTTGCTAAGGACAGGGACGAGTCGCCCCAGCATTTT	many	TRBD1	TRBV29-1	TRBJ1-5
CTSSRPSEGEQYF	TGTACCAGCAGCCGACCTAGCGAAGGCGAGCAGTACTTC	NA	NA	TRBV4-2	TRBJ2-7
CASRPPGQENTGELFF	TGTGCCAGCAGACCCCCGGGACAGGAAAACACCGGGGAGCTGTTTTTT	NA	TRBD1	TRBV6-2/TRBV6-3	TRBJ2-2
CAIRAGDGGDEQFF	TGTGCCATCAGGGCGGGAGATGGTGGCGATGAGCAGTTCTTC	many	TRBD2	TRBV10-3	TRBJ2-1
CSARAGTSASHTQYF	TGCAGTGCTAGAGCCGGGACTAGCGCCTCCCATACGCAGTATTTT	many	TRBD2	TRBV20-1	TRBJ2-3
CASSPGRGREFF	TGTGCCAGCAGCCCAGGGAGGGGAAGGGAATTCTTC	many	TRBD2	TRBV7-2	TRBJ2-1
CASSLGGLEEETQYF	TGCGCCAGCAGCTTGGGTGGACTAGAAGAGGAGACCCAGTACTTC	many	TRBD2	TRBV5-1	TRBJ2-5
CASSQGPNLEQYF	TGTGCCAGCAGTCAAGGGCCCAATCTCGAGCAGTACTTC	many	NA	TRBV6-1	TRBJ2-7
CASSRLVSGRATDTQYF	TGTGCCAGCAGCCGTCTTGTGAGTGGGCGGGCCACAGATACGCAGTATTTT	NA	NA	TRBV7-9	TRBJ2-3
CSASRSQGKTDTQYF	TGCAGTGCTTCGAGATCACAGGGGAAAACAGATACGCAGTATTTT	many	TRBD1	TRBV20-1	TRBJ2-3
CASSADRGHLYEQYF	TGTGCCAGCAGCGCGGACAGGGGGCACTTGTACGAGCAGTACTTC	many	TRBD1	TRBV7-2	TRBJ2-7
CSARVKEREHIINEQFF	TGCAGTGCTAGAGTCAAGGAGCGGGAGCACATAATCAATGAGCAGTTCTTC	many	TRBD2	TRBV20-1	TRBJ2-1
CASSHGTVYNEQFF	TGTGCCAGCAGTCACGGGACAGTTTACAATGAGCAGTTCTTC	many	TRBD1	TRBV12-3/TRBV12-4	TRBJ2-1
CATSGSNQPQHF	TGTGCCACCTCAGGGTCCAATCAGCCCCAGCATTTT	many	NA	TRBV10-3	TRBJ1-5
CASSKTGRWSPLHF	TGTGCCAGCAGCAAGACAGGCAGGTGGTCACCCCTCCACTTT	many	NA	TRBV5-5	TRBJ1-6
CASRYQGGAYEQYF	TGTGCCAGCAGATATCAGGGAGGTGCCTACGAGCAGTACTTC	NA	NA	TRBV5-5	TRBJ2-7